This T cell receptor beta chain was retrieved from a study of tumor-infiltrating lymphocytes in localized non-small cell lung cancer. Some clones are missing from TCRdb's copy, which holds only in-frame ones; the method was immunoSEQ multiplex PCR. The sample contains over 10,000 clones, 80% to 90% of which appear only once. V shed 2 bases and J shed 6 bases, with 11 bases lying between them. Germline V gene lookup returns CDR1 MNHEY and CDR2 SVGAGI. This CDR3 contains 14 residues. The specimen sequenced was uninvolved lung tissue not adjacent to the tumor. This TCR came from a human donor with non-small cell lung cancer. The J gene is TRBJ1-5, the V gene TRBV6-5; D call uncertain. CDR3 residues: CASSYGRDLQPQHF. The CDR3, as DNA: TGTGCCAGCAGTTACGGGAGGGATCTTCAGCCCCAGCATTTT.